The present TCR beta chain was sequenced within a study of technical replicates of blood from a handful of donors. Generated by immunoSEQ multiplex PCR, the TCRdb table keeps only in-frame clones and is missing some. Among more than 70,000 clones listed, approximately 93% were seen once. V lost 3 bases to trimming and J lost 6 bases; unmatched junction nucleotides: 26. The CDR3 is 20 amino acids. CDR1 SGDLS and CDR2 YYNGEE come from the germline V gene. V gene TRBV9 combines with J gene TRBJ1-1; 7 bases agree with TRBD1. The origin of this receptor is a human donor in good health. The sequenced sample was T cells isolated from PBMCs. CDR3 coding DNA: TGTGCCAGCAGCGCGCGGGCGGGAACCTCCGGGACAGTTCAAGATGCTGAAGCTTTCTTT. This encodes CASSARAGTSGTVQDAEAFF.